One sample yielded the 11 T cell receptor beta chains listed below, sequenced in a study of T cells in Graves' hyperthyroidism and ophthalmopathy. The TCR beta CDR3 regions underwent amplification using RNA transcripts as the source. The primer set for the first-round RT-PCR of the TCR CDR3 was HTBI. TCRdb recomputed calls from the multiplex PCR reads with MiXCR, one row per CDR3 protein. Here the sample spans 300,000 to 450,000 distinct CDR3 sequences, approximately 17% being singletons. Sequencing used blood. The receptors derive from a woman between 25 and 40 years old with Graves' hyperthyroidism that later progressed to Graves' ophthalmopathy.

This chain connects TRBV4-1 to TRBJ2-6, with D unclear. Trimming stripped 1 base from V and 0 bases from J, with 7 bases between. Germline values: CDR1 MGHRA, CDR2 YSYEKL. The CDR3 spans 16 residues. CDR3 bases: TGCGCCAGCAGCCAAGTGTGGCCCTCTGGGGCCAACGTCCTGACTTTC. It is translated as CASSQVWPSGANVLTF.

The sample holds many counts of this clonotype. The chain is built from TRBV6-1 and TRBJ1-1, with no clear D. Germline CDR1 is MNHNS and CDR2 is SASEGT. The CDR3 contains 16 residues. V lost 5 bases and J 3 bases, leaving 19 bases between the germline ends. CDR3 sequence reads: CASSSLLGDGYTEAFF. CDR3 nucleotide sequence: TGTGCCAGCAGTTCCCTCCTTGGGGATGGCTACACTGAAGCTTTCTTT.

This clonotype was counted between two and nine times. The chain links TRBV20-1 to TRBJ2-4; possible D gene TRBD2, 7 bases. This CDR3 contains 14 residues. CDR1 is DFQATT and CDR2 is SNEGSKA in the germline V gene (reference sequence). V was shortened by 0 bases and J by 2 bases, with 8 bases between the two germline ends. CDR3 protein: CSAREGGPKNIQYF. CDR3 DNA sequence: TGCAGTGCTAGAGAGGGGGGGCCCAAAAACATTCAGTACTTC.

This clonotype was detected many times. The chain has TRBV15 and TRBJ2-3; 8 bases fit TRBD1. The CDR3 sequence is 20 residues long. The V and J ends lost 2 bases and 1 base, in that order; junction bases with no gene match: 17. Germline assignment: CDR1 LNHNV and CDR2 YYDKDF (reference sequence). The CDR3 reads CATSRPWGTTGTGRTDTQYF. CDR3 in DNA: TGTGCCACCAGCAGACCCTGGGGAACCACCGGGACAGGTCGCACAGATACGCAGTATTTT.

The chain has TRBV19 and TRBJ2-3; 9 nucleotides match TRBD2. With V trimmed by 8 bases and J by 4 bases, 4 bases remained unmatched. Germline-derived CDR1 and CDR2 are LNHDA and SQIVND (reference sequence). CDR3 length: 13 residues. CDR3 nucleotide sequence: TGTGCCAGTGGCGGGGGGGCCGCAGATACGCAGTATTTT. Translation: CASGGGAADTQYF. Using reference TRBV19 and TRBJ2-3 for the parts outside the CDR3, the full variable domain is DGGITQSPKYLFRKEGQNVTLSCEQNLNHDAMYWYRQDPGQGLRLIYYSQIVNDFQKGDIAEGYSVSREKKESFPLTVTSAQKNPTAFYLCASGGGAADTQYFGPGTRLTVL.

The CDR3 region has the DNA TGCGCCAGCAGCCAATTGAGCGGGGGGGATTGGACAGATACGCAGTATTTT. Protein: CASSQLSGGDWTDTQYF. This chain joins TRBV4-1 and TRBJ2-3; TRBD2 matches 10 bases. CDR1 is MGHRA, CDR2 YSYEKL, per germline. The CDR3 is 17 amino acids. J lost 3 bases, V lost 2 bases, and 8 bases had no gene match.

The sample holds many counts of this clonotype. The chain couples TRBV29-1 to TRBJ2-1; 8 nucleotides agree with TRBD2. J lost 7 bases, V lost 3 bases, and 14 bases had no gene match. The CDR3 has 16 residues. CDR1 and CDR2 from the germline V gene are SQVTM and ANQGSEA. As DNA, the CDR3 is TGCAGCGTTGAGAGGACTAGCAGGCGCTGGGGAAATGAGCAGTTCTTC. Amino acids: CSVERTSRRWGNEQFF.

Here the CDR3 DNA reads TGTGCCAGCAGTTTTTCCCTCACAGATACGCAGTATTTT. Protein sequence: CASSFSLTDTQYF. The rearrangement joins TRBV27 to TRBJ2-3; D unresolved. This CDR3 spans 13 amino acids. Per the germline V gene, CDR1 is MNHEY and CDR2 is SMNVEV (reference sequence). Trimming removed 3 bases at V and 2 bases at J, with 6 bases between.

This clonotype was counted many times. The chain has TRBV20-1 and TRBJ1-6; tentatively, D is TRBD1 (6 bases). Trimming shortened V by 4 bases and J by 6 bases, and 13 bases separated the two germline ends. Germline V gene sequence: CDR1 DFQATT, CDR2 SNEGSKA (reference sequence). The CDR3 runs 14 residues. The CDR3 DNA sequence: TGCAGTGCTATTTGGGGGGCTGGTAATTCACCCCTCCACTTT. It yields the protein CSAIWGAGNSPLHF.

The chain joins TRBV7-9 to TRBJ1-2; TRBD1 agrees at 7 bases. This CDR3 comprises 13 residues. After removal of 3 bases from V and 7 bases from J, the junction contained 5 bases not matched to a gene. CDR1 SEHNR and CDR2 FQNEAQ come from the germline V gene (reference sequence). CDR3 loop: CASSFGRGSGYTF. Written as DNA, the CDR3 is TGTGCCAGCAGCTTTGGCAGGGGGAGTGGCTACACCTTC.

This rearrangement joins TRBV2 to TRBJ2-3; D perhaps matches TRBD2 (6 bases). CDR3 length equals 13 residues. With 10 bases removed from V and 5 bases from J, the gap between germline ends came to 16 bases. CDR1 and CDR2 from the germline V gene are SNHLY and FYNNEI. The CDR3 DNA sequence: TGTGCCACCAGCGGGCCCGGCGGAGATACGCAGTATTTT. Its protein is CATSGPGGDTQYF.